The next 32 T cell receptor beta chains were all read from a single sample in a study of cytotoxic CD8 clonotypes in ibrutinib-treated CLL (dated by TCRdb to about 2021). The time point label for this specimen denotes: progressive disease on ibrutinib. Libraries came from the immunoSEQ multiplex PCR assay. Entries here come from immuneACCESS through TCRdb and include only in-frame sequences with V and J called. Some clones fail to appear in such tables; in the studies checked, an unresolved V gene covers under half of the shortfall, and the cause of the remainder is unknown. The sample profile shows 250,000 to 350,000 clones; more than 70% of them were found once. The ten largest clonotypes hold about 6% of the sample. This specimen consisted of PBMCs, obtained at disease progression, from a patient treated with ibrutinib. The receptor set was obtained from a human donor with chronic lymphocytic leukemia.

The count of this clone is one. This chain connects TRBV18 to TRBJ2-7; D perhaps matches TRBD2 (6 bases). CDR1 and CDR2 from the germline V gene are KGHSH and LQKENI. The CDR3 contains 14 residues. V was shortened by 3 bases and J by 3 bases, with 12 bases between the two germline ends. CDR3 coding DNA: TGTGCCAGCTCACCTCGTGAGGGACTCTACGAGCAGTACTTC. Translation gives CASSPREGLYEQYF.

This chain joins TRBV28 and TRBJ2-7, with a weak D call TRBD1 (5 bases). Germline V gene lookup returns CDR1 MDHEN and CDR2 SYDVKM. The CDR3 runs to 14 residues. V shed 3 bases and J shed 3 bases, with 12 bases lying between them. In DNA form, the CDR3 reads TGTGCCAGCAGTTTCAGGGTGAGAGGCTACGAGCAGTACTTC. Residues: CASSFRVRGYEQYF.

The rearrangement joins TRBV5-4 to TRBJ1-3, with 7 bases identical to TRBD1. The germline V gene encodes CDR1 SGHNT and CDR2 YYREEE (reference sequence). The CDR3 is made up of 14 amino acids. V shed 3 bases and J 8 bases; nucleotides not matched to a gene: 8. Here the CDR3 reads CASSSTGIEDTIYF. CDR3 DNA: TGTGCCAGCAGCTCGACAGGGATTGAAGACACCATATATTTT.

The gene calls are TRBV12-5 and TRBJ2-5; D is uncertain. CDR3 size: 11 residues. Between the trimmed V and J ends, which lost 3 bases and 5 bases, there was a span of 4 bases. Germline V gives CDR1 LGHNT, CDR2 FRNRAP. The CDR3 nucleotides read TGTGCTAGTGGTTTTCGGGAGACCCAGTACTTC. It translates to CASGFRETQYF.

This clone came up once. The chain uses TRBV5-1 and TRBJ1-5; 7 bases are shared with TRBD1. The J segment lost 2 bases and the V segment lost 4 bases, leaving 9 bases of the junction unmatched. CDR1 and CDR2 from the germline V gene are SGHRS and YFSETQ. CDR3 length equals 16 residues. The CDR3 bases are TGCGCCAGCAGCCGGGACAGCCCAAGGGGCAATCAGCCCCAGCATTTT. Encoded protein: CASSRDSPRGNQPQHF.

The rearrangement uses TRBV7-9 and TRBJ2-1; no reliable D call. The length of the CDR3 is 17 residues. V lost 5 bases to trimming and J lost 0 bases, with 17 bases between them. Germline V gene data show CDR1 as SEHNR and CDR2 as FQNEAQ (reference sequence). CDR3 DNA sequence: TGTGCCAGCAGCCGGGTTTGGGTGCGGAGCTCCTACAATGAGCAGTTCTTC. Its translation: CASSRVWVRSSYNEQFF.

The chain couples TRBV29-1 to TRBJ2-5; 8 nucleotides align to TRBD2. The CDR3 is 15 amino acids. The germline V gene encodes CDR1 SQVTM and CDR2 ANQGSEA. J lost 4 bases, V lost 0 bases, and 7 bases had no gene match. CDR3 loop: CSVEDLTGGPETQYF. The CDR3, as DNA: TGCAGCGTTGAAGATCTTACGGGAGGGCCAGAGACCCAGTACTTC.

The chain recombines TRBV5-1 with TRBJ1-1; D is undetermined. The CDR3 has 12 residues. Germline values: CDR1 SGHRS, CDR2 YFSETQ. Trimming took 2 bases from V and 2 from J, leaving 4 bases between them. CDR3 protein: CASSLYNTEAFF. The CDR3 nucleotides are TGCGCCAGCAGCTTATACAACACTGAAGCTTTCTTT.

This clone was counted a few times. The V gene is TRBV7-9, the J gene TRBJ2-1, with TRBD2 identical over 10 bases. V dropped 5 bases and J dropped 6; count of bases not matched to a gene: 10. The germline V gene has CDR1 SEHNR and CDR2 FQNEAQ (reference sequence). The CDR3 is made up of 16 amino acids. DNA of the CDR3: TGTGCCAGCAGCCTGATCGGGACTAGCGACCGCAATGAGCAGTTCTTC. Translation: CASSLIGTSDRNEQFF.

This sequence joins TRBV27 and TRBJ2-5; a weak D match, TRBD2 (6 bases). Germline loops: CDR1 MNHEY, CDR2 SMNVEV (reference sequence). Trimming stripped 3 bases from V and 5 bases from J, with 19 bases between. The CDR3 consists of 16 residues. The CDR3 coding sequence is TGTGCCAGCAGTTTTTGGCACAGGACGGGAGTTGAGACCCAGTACTTC. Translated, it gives CASSFWHRTGVETQYF.

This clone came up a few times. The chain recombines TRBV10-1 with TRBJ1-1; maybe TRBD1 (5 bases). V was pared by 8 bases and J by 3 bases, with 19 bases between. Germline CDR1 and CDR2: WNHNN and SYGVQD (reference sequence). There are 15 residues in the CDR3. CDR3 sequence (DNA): TGCGCCAGCCCTCCCTCCGAACCAGGGCACACTGAAGCTTTCTTT. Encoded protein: CASPPSEPGHTEAFF.

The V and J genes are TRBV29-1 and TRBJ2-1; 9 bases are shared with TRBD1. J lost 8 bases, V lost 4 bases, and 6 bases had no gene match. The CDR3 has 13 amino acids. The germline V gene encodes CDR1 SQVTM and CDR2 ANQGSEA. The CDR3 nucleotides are TGCAGCGTTGGAGGACAGGGGTGGGATGAGCAGTTCTTC. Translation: CSVGGQGWDEQFF.

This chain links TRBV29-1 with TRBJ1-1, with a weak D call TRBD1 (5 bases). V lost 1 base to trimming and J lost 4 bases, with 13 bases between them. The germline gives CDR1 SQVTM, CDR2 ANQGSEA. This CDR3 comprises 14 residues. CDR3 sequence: CSVEVRGTFTEAFF. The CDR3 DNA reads TGCAGCGTTGAAGTACGGGGGACGTTCACTGAAGCTTTCTTT.

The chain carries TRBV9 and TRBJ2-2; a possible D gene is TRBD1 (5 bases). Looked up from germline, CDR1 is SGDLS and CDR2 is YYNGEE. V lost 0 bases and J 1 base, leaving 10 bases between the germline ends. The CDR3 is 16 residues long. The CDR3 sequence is CASSVGRQKNTGELFF. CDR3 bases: TGTGCCAGCAGCGTAGGTCGACAGAAGAACACCGGGGAGCTGTTTTTT.

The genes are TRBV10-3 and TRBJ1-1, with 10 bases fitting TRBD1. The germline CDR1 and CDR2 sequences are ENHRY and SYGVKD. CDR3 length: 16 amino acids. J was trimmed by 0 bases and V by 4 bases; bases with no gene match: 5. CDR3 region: CAISVGTGEMNTEAFF. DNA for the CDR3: TGTGCCATCAGTGTGGGGACAGGGGAGATGAACACTGAAGCTTTCTTT.

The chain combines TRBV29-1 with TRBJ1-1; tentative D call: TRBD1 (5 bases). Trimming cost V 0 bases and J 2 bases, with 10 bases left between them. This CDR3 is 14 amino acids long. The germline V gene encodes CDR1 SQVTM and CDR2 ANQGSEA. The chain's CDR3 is CSVEEGAGNTEAFF. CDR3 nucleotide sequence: TGCAGCGTTGAAGAAGGGGCGGGAAACACTGAAGCTTTCTTT.

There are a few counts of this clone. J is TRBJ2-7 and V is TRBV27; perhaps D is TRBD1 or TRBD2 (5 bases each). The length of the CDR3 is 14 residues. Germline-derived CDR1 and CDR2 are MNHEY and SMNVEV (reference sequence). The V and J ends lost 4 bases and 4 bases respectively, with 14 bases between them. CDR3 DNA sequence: TGTGCCAGCAGTTCCGGGACGCACGGATACGAGCAGTACTTC. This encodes CASSSGTHGYEQYF.

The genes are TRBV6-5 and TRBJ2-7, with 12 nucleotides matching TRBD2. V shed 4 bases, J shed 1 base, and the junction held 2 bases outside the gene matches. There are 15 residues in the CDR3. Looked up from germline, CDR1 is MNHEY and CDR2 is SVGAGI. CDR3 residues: CASSSTSGRSYEQYF. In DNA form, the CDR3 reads TGTGCCAGCAGTTCGACTAGCGGGAGATCCTACGAGCAGTACTTC.

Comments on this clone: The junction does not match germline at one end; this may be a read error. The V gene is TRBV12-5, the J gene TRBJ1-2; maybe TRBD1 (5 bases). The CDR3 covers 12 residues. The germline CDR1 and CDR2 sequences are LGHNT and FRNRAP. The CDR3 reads CASGLGGYGYTF. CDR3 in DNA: TGTGCTAGTGGCTTGGGGGGGTATGGCTACACCTTC.

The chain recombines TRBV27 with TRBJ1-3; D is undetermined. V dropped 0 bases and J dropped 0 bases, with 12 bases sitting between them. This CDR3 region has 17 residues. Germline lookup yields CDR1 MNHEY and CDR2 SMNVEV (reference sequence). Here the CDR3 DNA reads TGTGCCAGCAGTTTATCCGGCAGGTCCTACTCTGGAAACACCATATATTTT. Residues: CASSLSGRSYSGNTIYF.

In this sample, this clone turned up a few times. The CDR3 region is CASSQDMGREQYF. The CDR3 nucleotides are TGCGCCAGCAGCCAAGATATGGGGCGCGAGCAGTACTTC. V gene TRBV4-3 combines with J gene TRBJ2-7, with D perhaps matching TRBD1 (5 bases). This CDR3 is 13 amino acids long. Trimming took off 0 bases at V and 6 bases at J, with 9 bases between the two ends. In germline, CDR1 is LGHNA, CDR2 YSLEER.

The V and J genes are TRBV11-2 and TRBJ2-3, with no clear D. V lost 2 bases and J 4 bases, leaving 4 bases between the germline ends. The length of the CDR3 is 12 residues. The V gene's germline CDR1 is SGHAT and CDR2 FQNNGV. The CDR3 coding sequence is TGTGCCAGCAGCTTACTGGCAGATACGCAGTATTTT. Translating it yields CASSLLADTQYF.

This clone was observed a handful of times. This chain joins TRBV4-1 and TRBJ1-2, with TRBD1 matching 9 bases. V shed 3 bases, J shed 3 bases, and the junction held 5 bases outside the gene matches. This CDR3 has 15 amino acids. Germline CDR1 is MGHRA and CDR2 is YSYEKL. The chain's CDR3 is CASSQEQGAHYGYTF. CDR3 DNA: TGCGCCAGCAGCCAGGAACAGGGGGCCCACTATGGCTACACCTTC.

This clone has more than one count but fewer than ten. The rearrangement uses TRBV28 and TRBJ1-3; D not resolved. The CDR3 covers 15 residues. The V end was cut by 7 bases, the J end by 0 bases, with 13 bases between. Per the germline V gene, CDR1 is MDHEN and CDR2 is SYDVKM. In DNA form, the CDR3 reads TGTGCCAGCAACACCCAGGTCCACTCTGGAAACACCATATATTTT. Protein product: CASNTQVHSGNTIYF.

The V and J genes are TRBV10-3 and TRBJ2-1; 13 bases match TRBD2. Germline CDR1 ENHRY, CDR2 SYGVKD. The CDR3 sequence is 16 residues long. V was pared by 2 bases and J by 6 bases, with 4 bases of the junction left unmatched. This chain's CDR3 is CAISERLAGGPNEQFF. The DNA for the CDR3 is TGTGCCATCAGTGAGCGACTAGCGGGAGGCCCCAATGAGCAGTTCTTC.

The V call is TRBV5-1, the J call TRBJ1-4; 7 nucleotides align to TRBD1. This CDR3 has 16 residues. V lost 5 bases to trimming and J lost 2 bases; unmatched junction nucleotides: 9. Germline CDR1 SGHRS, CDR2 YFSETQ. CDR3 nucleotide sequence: TGCGCCAGCAGGTCAGGGGGTCATTCGACTAATGAAAAACTGTTTTTT. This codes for CASRSGGHSTNEKLFF.

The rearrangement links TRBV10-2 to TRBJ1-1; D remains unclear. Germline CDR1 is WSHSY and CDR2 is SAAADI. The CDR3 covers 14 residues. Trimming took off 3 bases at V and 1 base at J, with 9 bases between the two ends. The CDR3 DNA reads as TGCGCCAGCAGTGAAATGGGAAGGAACACTGAAGCTTTCTTT. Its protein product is CASSEMGRNTEAFF.

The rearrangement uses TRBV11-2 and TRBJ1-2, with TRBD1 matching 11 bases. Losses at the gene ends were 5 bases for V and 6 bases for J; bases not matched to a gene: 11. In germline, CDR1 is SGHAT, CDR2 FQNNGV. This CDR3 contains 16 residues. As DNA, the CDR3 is TGTGCCAGCAGCCTACCGGGACAGGGGGTGGGTGATGGCTACACCTTC. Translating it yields CASSLPGQGVGDGYTF.

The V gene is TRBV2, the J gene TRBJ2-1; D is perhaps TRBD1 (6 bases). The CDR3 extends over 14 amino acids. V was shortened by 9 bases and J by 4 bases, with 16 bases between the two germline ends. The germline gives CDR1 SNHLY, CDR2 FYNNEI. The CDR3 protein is CARVKAGTYNEQFF. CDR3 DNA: TGTGCCAGAGTGAAGGCAGGGACATACAATGAGCAGTTCTTC.

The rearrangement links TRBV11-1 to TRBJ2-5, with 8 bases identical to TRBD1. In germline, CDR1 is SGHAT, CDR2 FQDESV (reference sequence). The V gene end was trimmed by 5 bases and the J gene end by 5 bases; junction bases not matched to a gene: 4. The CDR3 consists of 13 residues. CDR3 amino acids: CASSSRGLETQYF. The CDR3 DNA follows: TGTGCCAGCAGCAGCAGGGGGCTGGAGACCCAGTACTTC.

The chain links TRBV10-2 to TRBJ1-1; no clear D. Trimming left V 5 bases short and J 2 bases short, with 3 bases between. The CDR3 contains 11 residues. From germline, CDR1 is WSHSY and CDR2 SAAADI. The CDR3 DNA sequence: TGCGCCAGCAGTAGCAACACTGAAGCTTTCTTT. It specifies CASSSNTEAFF.

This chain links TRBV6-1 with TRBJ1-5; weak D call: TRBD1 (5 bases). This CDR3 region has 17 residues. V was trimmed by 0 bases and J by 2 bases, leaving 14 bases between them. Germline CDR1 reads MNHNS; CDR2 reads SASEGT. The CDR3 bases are TGTGCCAGCAGTGAAGCTCGTTTGGGGGGGGGCAATCAGCCCCAGCATTTT. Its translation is CASSEARLGGGNQPQHF.